These 4 T cell receptor beta chains were all obtained from the same sample, sequenced in a study of chemoradiotherapy in HPV16-positive cancers. Here immunoSEQ multiplex PCR was the method, and the copy in TCRdb shows in-frame clones only, minus some. The data contain 1,100 or so clones, 81% of them seen just once; the ten biggest clones take up about 6%. The sample consisted of tumor tissue, taken from a patient who underwent chemoradiotherapy. The receptor set was obtained from a human donor with HPV-associated anogenital cancer.

The chain recombines TRBV5-4 with TRBJ1-2, with a tentative D call TRBD1 (6 bases). V lost 4 bases and J 2 bases, leaving 18 bases between the germline ends. The CDR3 runs 16 residues. The V gene's germline CDR1 is SGHNT and CDR2 YYREEE (reference sequence). The DNA for the CDR3 is TGTGCCAGCAGCACGGGGACATCGGGCGGGAACTATGGCTACACCTTC. Translated, it gives CASSTGTSGGNYGYTF.

The CDR3 nucleotides are TGTGCCAGCAGCTTGGTCTATGGGGAGCCGGGACTAGCCGTCAATGAGCAGTTCTTC. It yields the protein CASSLVYGEPGLAVNEQFF. This rearrangement joins TRBV5-6 to TRBJ2-1, with TRBD2 matching 9 bases. Germline CDR1 SGHDT, CDR2 YYEEEE. The CDR3 sequence is 19 residues long. V shed 0 bases, J shed 6 bases, and the junction held 16 bases outside the gene matches.

The CDR3 sequence is CASSWAGANYGYTF. CDR3 DNA: TGTGCCAGTAGTTGGGCAGGGGCCAACTATGGCTACACCTTC. The V call is TRBV19, the J call TRBJ1-2, with D possibly TRBD1 on 6 matching bases. This CDR3 comprises 14 residues. V lost 5 bases and J lost 2, with 12 bases in between. The germline V gene has CDR1 LNHDA and CDR2 SQIVND (reference sequence). The complete variable domain, with remaining parts taken from reference TRBV19 and TRBJ1-2, reads DGGITQSPKYLFRKEGQNVTLSCEQNLNHDAMYWYRQDPGQGLRLIYYSQIVNDFQKGDIAEGYSVSREKKESFPLTVTSAQKNPTAFYLCASSWAGANYGYTFGSGTRLTVV.

V usage is TRBV7-2 and J usage is TRBJ1-4; no reliable D call. CDR1 and CDR2 (germline): SGHTA, FQGNSA. V dropped 3 bases and J dropped 8 bases, with 13 bases sitting between them. This CDR3 region has 14 residues. The CDR3 region is CASSFNPSGEKLFF. The CDR3 DNA sequence: TGTGCCAGCAGCTTTAACCCCTCGGGGGAAAAACTGTTTTTT.